A single TCR beta chain is shown here with its context. Its antigen is still unknown. A second PCR, run for roughly 7 to 12 cycles, used a sample-barcoded 5' primer plus a J-beta primer mix. Each cDNA molecule was tagged by a template-switch adaptor with 12 random nucleotides. TCRdb re-derived calls from the 5' RACE reads in MiXCR, one entry per CDR3 protein. The sample contains 600,000 to 900,000 distinct CDR3 sequences, 25% to 30% of which appear only once. The data belong to a study of blood T cells in healthy people across ages. Study-level points and caveats: Whereas aged donors had fewer naive CD4+ cells, long-lived donors had more of them and higher diversity. Researchers deemed the diversity estimates from one million T cells underestimates.

The same data also contributed to another study, on T cells of mothers and their children. That study reports: Overlap ran slightly, non-significantly higher for related than unrelated mother-child pairs.

Sequencing input: blood. This TCR derives from a boy younger than 18 in good health.

The CDR3: CASSLALRRGELFF. CDR3 sequence (DNA): TGTGCCAGCAGTTTAGCTCTTCGGCGGGGGGAGCTGTTTTTT. This chain uses TRBV12-3 or TRBV12-4 with TRBJ2-2; no firm D call. The CDR3 runs 14 residues. V lost 0 bases, J lost 8 bases, and 10 bases lay in between.